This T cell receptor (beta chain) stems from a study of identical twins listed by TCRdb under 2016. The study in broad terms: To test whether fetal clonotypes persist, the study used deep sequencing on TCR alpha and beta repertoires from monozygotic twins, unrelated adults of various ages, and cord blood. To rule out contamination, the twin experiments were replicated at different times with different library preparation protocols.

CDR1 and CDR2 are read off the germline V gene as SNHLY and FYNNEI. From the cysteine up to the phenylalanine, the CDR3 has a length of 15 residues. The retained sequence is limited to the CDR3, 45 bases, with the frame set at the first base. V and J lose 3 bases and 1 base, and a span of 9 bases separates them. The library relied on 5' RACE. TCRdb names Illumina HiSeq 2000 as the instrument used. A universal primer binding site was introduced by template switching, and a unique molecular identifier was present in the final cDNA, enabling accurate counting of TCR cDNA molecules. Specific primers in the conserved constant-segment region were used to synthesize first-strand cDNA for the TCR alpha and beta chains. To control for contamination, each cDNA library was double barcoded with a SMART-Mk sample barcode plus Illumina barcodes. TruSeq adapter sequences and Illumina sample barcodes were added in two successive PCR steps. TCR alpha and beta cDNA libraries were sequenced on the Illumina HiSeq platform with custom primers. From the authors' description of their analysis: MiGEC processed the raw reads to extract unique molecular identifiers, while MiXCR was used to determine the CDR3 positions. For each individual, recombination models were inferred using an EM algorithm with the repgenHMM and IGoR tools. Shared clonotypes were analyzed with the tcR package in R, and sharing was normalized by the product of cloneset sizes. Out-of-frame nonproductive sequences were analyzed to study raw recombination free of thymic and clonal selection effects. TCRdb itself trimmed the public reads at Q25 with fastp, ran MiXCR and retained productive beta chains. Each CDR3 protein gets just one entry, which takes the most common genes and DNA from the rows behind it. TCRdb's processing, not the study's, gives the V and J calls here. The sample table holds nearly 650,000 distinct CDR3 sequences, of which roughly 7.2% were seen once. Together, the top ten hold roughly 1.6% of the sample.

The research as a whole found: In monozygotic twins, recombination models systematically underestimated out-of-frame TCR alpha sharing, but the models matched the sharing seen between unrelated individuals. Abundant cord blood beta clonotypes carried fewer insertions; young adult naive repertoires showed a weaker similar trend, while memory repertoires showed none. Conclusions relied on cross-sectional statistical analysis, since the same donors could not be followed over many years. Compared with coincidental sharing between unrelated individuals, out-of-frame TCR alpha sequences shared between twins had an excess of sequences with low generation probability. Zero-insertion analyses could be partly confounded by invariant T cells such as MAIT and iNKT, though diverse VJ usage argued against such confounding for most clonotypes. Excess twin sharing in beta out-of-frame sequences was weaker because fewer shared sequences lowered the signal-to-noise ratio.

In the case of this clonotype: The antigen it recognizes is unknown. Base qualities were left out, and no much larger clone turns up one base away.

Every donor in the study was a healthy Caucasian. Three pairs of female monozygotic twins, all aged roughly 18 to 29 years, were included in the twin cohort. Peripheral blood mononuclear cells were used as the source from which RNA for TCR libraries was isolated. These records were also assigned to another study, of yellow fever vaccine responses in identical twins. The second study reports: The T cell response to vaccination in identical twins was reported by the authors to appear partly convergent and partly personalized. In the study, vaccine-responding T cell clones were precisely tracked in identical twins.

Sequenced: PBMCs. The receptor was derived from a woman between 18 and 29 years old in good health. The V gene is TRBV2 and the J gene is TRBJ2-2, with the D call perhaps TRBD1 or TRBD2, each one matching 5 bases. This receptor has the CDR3 CASSERGGNTGELFF. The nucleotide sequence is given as TGTGCCAGCAGTGAGAGGGGCGGGAACACCGGGGAGCTGTTTTTT.